Below, one TCR beta chain is given with its context. As yet, its antigen is unknown. In germline, CDR1 is ENHRY, CDR2 SYGVKD. With 2 bases removed from V and 4 bases from J, the gap between germline ends came to 12 bases. The CDR3 is 15 residues long. These data belong to a study of neurological immune-mediated disorders. Over 170 million TCR-beta sequences (from 15-18 subjects) were yielded by each sequencing run. A single record per CDR3 protein comes from TCRdb applying MiXCR to the 5' RACE reads. The sample contains fewer than 90,000 distinct CDR3 sequences, roughly a tenth of which appear only once. Study-wide results and caveats: Whereas HTLV-1-associated myelopathy showed the most TCR clonal expansion, multiple sclerosis showed the least, with levels below those of healthy controls. Expanded clones shared no identical CDR3 amino acid sequences across subjects, which suggested private TCR-beta repertoires in all groups.

This sample's time point: longitudinal time-point 1 (baseline). The receptor was derived from a man aged 25 to 40 in good health. The rearrangement links TRBV10-3 to TRBJ1-5; D is unresolved. Sequenced: PBMCs. The CDR3 loop is CAISEGSENNQPQHF. CDR3 in DNA: TGTGCCATCAGTGAGGGCAGCGAAAATAATCAGCCCCAGCATTTT.